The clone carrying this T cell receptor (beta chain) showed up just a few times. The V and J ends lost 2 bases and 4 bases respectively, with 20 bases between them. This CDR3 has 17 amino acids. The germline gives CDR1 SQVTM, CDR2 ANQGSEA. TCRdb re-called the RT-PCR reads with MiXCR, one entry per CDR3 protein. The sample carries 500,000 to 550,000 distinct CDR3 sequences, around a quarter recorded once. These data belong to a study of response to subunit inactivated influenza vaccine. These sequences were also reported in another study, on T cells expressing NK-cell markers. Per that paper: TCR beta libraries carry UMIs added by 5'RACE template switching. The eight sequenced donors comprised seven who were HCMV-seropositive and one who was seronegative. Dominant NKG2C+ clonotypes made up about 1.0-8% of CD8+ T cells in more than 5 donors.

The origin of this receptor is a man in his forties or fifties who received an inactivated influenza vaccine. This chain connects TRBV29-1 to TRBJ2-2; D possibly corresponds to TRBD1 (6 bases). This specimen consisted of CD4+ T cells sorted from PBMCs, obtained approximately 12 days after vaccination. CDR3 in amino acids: CSVESPRGALVTGELFF. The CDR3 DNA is TGCAGCGTTGAATCTCCCAGGGGCGCTTTGGTCACCGGGGAGCTGTTTTTT.